This T cell receptor (beta chain) comes out of a study of monozygotic twins with inflammatory bowel disease. CDR1 and CDR2 from the germline V gene are MNHEY and SMNVEV (reference sequence). This CDR3 is 16 amino acids long. TCRdb reprocessed the 5' RACE reads and reports one entry per CDR3 protein, with no DNA. The data show about 160,000 distinct CDR3 sequences, and the top ten clones hold under 3.5%. The sequenced sample consisted of blood. The receptor's source is a human donor with ulcerative colitis or Crohn's disease, or a healthy co-twin of an affected twin (not recorded which). This sequence joins TRBV27 and TRBJ2-1; there is no DNA to check the TCRdb D call of TRBD2. The CDR3 spells CASSRWTSGSPNEQFF.